The T cell receptor beta chain under discussion was sequenced for a study of cytomegalovirus exposure and HLA in healthy donors. Turning to this clone: Its antigen is unidentified.

PCR involved 60 Vbeta and 13 Jbeta primers. The method was immunoSEQ multiplex PCR; TCRdb's version includes in-frame clones alone and lacks a portion of them. This sample has 55,000 to 65,000 clones, with 70% to 90% found just once. The V end was cut by 0 bases, the J end by 9 bases, with 14 bases between. CDR3 size: 14 residues. Germline V gene data show CDR1 as SGHAT and CDR2 as FQNNGV. Study-level points and caveats: In a later analysis, productive TCRs from donors in an Asian-associated ancestry cluster reportedly carried fewer N-insertions than the cohort mean.

The clonotype was recovered from a man aged 25-45 years in good health and CMV-seropositive. The sample comprised PBMCs. V and J are TRBV11-2 and TRBJ2-5; D is unclear. CDR3 in amino acids: CASSLDSATQAQYF. The DNA of the CDR3 is TGTGCCAGCAGCTTAGATTCTGCTACTCAGGCCCAGTACTTC.